This T cell receptor (beta chain) was sequenced for a study of cytomegalovirus exposure and HLA in healthy donors. Primers for the PCR totalled 60 Vbeta and 13 Jbeta. Data came from immunoSEQ multiplex PCR; TCRdb stores just in-frame clones and leaves some out. Of over 150,000 clones in the sample, 70% to 80% are singletons; the top ten hold less than 4.5%. About this clone itself: What it recognizes is unknown.

The germline V gene encodes CDR1 SGDLS and CDR2 YYNGEE. The ends were cut back, 4 bases at V and 0 bases at J, with 13 bases in the middle. The CDR3 has 15 amino acids. Study-level findings and limits: Later, an analysis found that common viral pathogens appeared to be linked with several of the most significant clusters. Across all donors, roughly uniform sequencing depth was an assumption of the presence/absence analyses. An analysis that came later showed most CMV-associated TCR beta chains appearing HLA-restricted.

The source material was PBMCs. The J gene is TRBJ1-1, the V gene TRBV9, with a possible D match to TRBD1 (5 bases). The TCR originated in a woman aged 55-69 years in good health and CMV-seropositive. The CDR3: CASSTTGKMNTEAFF. In DNA, the CDR3 is TGTGCCAGCAGCACAACAGGAAAAATGAACACTGAAGCTTTCTTT.